Below, 5 T cell receptor beta chains from the same sample are listed, as sequenced in a study of metastatic and nonmetastatic thyroid tumors. There were no patients who had received any treatment before thyroid surgery. With MiXCR, TCRdb reprocessed the PCR reads. The sample records tens of thousands of clones, under 25% being singletons. The sequenced material came from blood. These receptors all stem from a female donor with papillary thyroid cancer or a benign thyroid nodule (not recorded which). Some clones in this sample may be carry-over from other donors' samples.

The rearrangement uses TRBV30 and TRBJ1-2; 7 nucleotides line up with TRBD1. The CDR3 is 14 residues long. V shed 0 bases, J shed 4 bases, and the junction held 5 bases outside the gene matches. Per the germline V gene, CDR1 is GTSNPN and CDR2 is SVGIG (reference sequence). The CDR3, as DNA: TGTGCCTGGAGTGTCGCGACAGGGAGCTATGGCTACACCTTC. Residues: CAWSVATGSYGYTF.

The rearrangement uses TRBV6-2 or TRBV6-3 and TRBJ1-2, with D perhaps TRBD1 (5 bases). The CDR3 has 16 amino acids. The germline V and J ends were trimmed by 4 bases and 4 bases, with 19 bases remaining between them. Germline loops: CDR1 MNHEY, CDR2 SVGEGT. The CDR3 loop is CASSSTGTGVVYGYTF. The CDR3 coding sequence is TGTGCCAGCAGTTCCACGGGGACGGGGGTGGTCTATGGCTACACCTTC.

This clone has more than one count but fewer than ten. The chain uses TRBV6-2 or TRBV6-3 and TRBJ2-2; D unresolved. Trimming took 0 bases from V and 2 from J, leaving 7 bases between them. This CDR3 comprises 15 residues. The germline gives CDR1 MNHEY, CDR2 SVGEGT. The CDR3 protein is CASSYSAVNTGELFF. The CDR3 DNA follows: TGTGCCAGCAGTTACTCGGCGGTCAACACCGGGGAGCTGTTTTTT.

Concerning this clone: The junction departs from the called germline gene at one end, perhaps through a read error. Other DNA sequences in this specimen translate into the identical CDR3. The chain links TRBV20-1 to TRBJ2-2; TRBD2 might be the D (5 bases). CDR1 is DFQATT, CDR2 SNEGSKA, per germline (reference sequence). The CDR3 extends over 17 amino acids. The CDR3 sequence: CGARAPELEWSGGELFF. In nucleotides, the CDR3 is TGCGGTGCTAGAGCCCCCGAACTAGAATGGTCCGGAGGGGAGCTGTTTTTT.

The V and J genes are TRBV12-3 or TRBV12-4 and TRBJ2-1, with 9 bases that match TRBD2. V shed 1 base and J 2 bases; nucleotides not matched to a gene: 15. The CDR3 covers 20 residues. The CDR3: CASSLERRFSGSRAYNEQFF. CDR3 nucleotides: TGTGCCAGCAGTTTAGAACGGCGTTTTAGCGGGAGTCGAGCCTACAATGAGCAGTTCTTC.